These 4 T cell receptor beta chains came from one sample sequenced in a study of regulatory T cells in long-lasting Graves disease. To make TCR beta libraries, researchers used iRepertoire HTBI primers and Arm-PCR of CDR3 regions. TCRdb called the multiplex PCR reads again in MiXCR, with one record for every CDR3 protein. The data show 400,000 to 500,000 distinct CDR3 sequences, less than 20% seen once. As to time point: newly diagnosed GD, antithyroid drugs for less than 3 months. After RNA was extracted from PBMCs, the TCR library was made from it. The data also belong to a second study, concerning T cells in Graves' hyperthyroidism and ophthalmopathy.

Sequencing used peripheral blood mononuclear cells (PBMCs), obtained at new diagnosis, from a patient treated with antithyroid drugs. The receptors derive from a woman aged 30 to 39 with Graves disease.

This clonotype was picked up a small number of times. The rearrangement links TRBV5-4 to TRBJ2-4, with 10 bases aligning to TRBD1. With V trimmed by 4 bases and J by 1 base, 5 bases remained unmatched. The CDR3 sequence is 16 residues long. CDR1 SGHNT and CDR2 YYREEE come from the germline V gene (reference sequence). The CDR3 coding sequence is TGTGCCAGCAGCCCGGGGGGACAGGGGGCCAAAAACATTCAGTACTTC. Protein product: CASSPGGQGAKNIQYF.

The chain has TRBV7-9 and TRBJ2-5; D gene unclear. In germline, CDR1 is SEHNR, CDR2 FQNEAQ (reference sequence). The CDR3 is made up of 14 amino acids. Deletions cut 3 bases from V and 3 bases from J, with 11 bases between. The CDR3 protein is CASSFPLIEETQYF. DNA of the CDR3: TGTGCCAGCAGCTTCCCACTCATAGAAGAGACCCAGTACTTC.

This clonotype has a count of ten or more. This chain connects TRBV7-3 to TRBJ2-5, with TRBD2 matching 7 bases. V gave up 0 bases and J gave up 5 bases; unmatched junction bases: 3. The CDR3 consists of 14 residues. Germline CDR1 is SGHTA and CDR2 is FQGTGA. The CDR3 region is CASSLTAGAETQYF. In DNA form, the CDR3 reads TGTGCCAGCAGCTTAACCGCGGGAGCGGAGACCCAGTACTTC.

As to this clonotype: Only one base separates this from a far larger clonotype, so it likely reflects a read error. This chain joins TRBV7-2 and TRBJ1-1, with D tentatively TRBD1 (5 bases). V lost 6 bases, J lost 4 bases, and 18 bases lay in between. Looked up from germline, CDR1 is SGHTA and CDR2 is FQGNSA. There are 15 residues in the CDR3. The CDR3 spells CASRGLFPMSTEAFF. In DNA, the CDR3 is TGTGCCAGCAGGGGACTTTTTCCCATGAGCACTGAAGCTTTCTTT.